This entry lists 5 T cell receptor beta chains sequenced from one sample in a study of technical replicates of blood from several donors. Data came from immunoSEQ multiplex PCR; TCRdb stores just in-frame clones and leaves some out. In the table there are 100,000 or so clones, 90% to 96% of which are singletons. Sequencing input: T cells isolated from PBMCs. The receptors stem from a human donor in good health.

This chain links TRBV7-8 with TRBJ2-1, with D perhaps TRBD2 (5 bases). V was shortened by 3 bases and J by 0 bases, with 24 bases between the two germline ends. Germline V gene sequence: CDR1 SGHVS, CDR2 FQNEAQ. The CDR3 spans 20 residues. CDR3 sequence: CASSFISRVSGVFSYNEQFF. The CDR3 nucleotides read TGTGCCAGCAGCTTTATAAGTCGGGTGAGCGGCGTTTTCTCCTACAATGAGCAGTTCTTC. The entire variable domain, with the rest obtained from reference TRBV7-8 and TRBJ2-1, is as follows: GAGVSQSPRYKVAKRGQDVALRCDPISGHVSLFWYQQALGQGPEFLTYFQNEAQLDKSGLPSDRFFAERPEGSVSTLKIQRTQQEDSAVYLCASSFISRVSGVFSYNEQFFGPGTRLTVL.

V usage is TRBV9 and J usage is TRBJ2-7, with 8 nucleotides matching TRBD2. Germline CDR1 SGDLS, CDR2 YYNGEE. Losses at the gene ends were 3 bases for V and 5 bases for J; bases not matched to a gene: 1. The CDR3 length is 12 residues. In nucleotides, the CDR3 is TGTGCCAGCAGCGCCGGGGGGGACGAGCAGTACTTC. Translation: CASSAGGDEQYF.

V and J are TRBV6-5 and TRBJ1-1; possible D gene TRBD1, 5 bases. The CDR3 spans 13 residues. Germline assignment: CDR1 MNHEY and CDR2 SVGAGI. V lost 5 bases, J lost 4 bases, and 11 bases lay in between. CDR3 sequence: CASSDPGFTEAFF. The CDR3 nucleotides read TGTGCCAGCAGTGATCCAGGGTTCACTGAAGCTTTCTTT.

The chain uses TRBV9 and TRBJ2-1; maybe TRBD2 (5 bases). V dropped 4 bases and J dropped 8 bases, with 16 bases sitting between them. Germline values: CDR1 SGDLS, CDR2 YYNGEE. The CDR3 runs 14 residues. In DNA form, the CDR3 reads TGTGCCAGCAGCTCCCACGCCGGGATCGATGAGCAGTTCTTC. Amino acids: CASSSHAGIDEQFF.

V is TRBV30 and J is TRBJ2-7, with TRBD2 as a possible D gene (7 bases). Germline loops: CDR1 GTSNPN, CDR2 SVGIG (reference sequence). The V end was cut by 5 bases, the J end by 2 bases, with 16 bases between. The CDR3 runs to 14 residues. The CDR3 sequence is CAWGSLGGAYEQYF. The CDR3 nucleotides are TGTGCCTGGGGATCCTTAGGGGGGGCCTACGAGCAGTACTTC.